These T cell receptor beta chains were read from a single sample in a study of blood T cell repertoires in COVID-19. Sequencing was performed with immunoSEQ multiplex PCR; in TCRdb, only in-frame clones are kept and a portion is missing. The top ten clones hold less than 2% of a sample with approximately 200,000 clones, about 85% of them seen once. What was sequenced was peripheral blood. The receptors originated from a man between 65 and 85 years old with acute or convalescent COVID-19. The CDR3 runs from the conserved cysteine through the conserved F or W. Each record gives: J gene, V gene, CDR3 protein.

TRBJ1-6	TRBV3-1/TRBV3-2	CASSQSPPGGLNSPLHF
TRBJ2-7	TRBV6-2/TRBV6-3	CASSWTSGMVEQYF
TRBJ1-1	TRBV5-1	CASSGGTGGNTEAFF
TRBJ1-4	TRBV12-5	CASAGGLNEKLFF
TRBJ2-1	TRBV7-2	CASSSLAGKYNEQFF
TRBJ2-7	TRBV2	CASSWKGSVGLAIDEQYF
TRBJ2-1	TRBV7-2	CASSSQSGAYNEQFF
TRBJ1-2	TRBV9	CASSGRSGEPARGYTF
TRBJ2-1	TRBV5-4	CASAPGGTGAGYEQFF
TRBJ2-7	TRBV6-5	CASMGSGTPPYEQYF
TRBJ1-2	TRBV11-2	CASSTGYGYTF
TRBJ1-2	TRBV28	CASSFPGTGGYGYTF
TRBJ1-1	TRBV5-5	CASSSLPSENTEAFF
TRBJ1-2	TRBV19	CASSWDRGYGYTF
TRBJ1-1	TRBV4-1	CASSHGTSDTEAFF